Ten or more counts support the clone carrying this T cell receptor beta chain. One entry per CDR3 protein, called by TCRdb with MiXCR from the RT-PCR reads. The sample includes almost 700,000 distinct CDR3 sequences, 14% of them seen just once. V lost 4 bases and J 7 bases, leaving 21 bases between the germline ends. The CDR3 contains 16 residues. CDR1 and CDR2 (germline): SGHTA, FQGNSA. Sequencing input: memory CD4+ T cells from blood. V usage is TRBV7-2 and J usage is TRBJ2-3, with no clear D. The receptor comes from a female donor in good health, serving as a healthy control. The CDR3 region has the DNA TGTGCCAGCAGCTGGAAGGAGACTCCCCGGTCCTATACGCAGTATTTT. Protein product: CASSWKETPRSYTQYF.